This TCR beta chain was profiled in a study of graft-versus-host responses after intestinal transplantation. In the study overall: Recipients had transplants, and these were multivisceral, liver-intestinal, or isolated intestinal. Induction using anti-thymocyte globulin, followed by tacrolimus and steroids for around 3 years, was given to all recipients. Study-level results: Some GvH clones were seen earlier in gut or blood, suggesting intestinal origin. Circulating GvH clone levels at their peak were associated with HvG declines (early post-transplant).

CDR1 is MDHEN and CDR2 is SYDVKM in the germline V gene. Trimming stripped 3 bases from V and 8 bases from J, with 19 bases between. The CDR3 totals 15 residues. TCRdb keeps only in-frame clones here, not all; method: immunoSEQ multiplex PCR. The sample has about 70,000 clones; roughly 94% are singletons. Turning to this clone: The antigen is undetermined.

The gene calls are TRBV28 and TRBJ1-2; the D is unclear. This material consisted of unstimulated CD8+ T cells sorted from spleen or lymph node cells, taken before intestinal transplant. This clonotype was obtained from a human donor who received an intestinal transplant. CDR3 DNA: TGTGCCAGCAGTTTTCCGGACCTTAGGGCCGGGGGCTACACCTTC. Protein product: CASSFPDLRAGGYTF.